The entry that follows covers one TCR beta chain sequence. This sample was included in a study of control samples from healthy donors and cancer patients. TCRdb keeps only in-frame clones here, not all; method: immunoSEQ multiplex PCR. The data contain 140,000 or so clones, 80% to 95% of them singletons. Sequencing was carried out using blood. The origin of this receptor is a man aged 25-45 years in good health.

CDR3 sequence (DNA): TGTGCCAGCAGTCAGAGCGGGGGGAGGGTGGATACGCAGTATTTT. Protein sequence: CASSQSGGRVDTQYF. V usage is TRBV2 and J usage is TRBJ2-3, with 9 nucleotides matching TRBD2. Germline-derived CDR1 and CDR2 are SNHLY and FYNNEI. V lost 5 bases, J lost 6 bases, and 9 bases stayed unmatched. There are 15 residues in the CDR3.